The 3 T cell receptor beta chains given below trace back to one sample, sequenced in a study of molecular identifiers for immune sequencing clone quantification. Via MiXCR, TCRdb re-called the PCR reads, giving one row per CDR3 protein. The data hold over 300,000 distinct CDR3 sequences, with 24% observed a single time. Sequencing used naive CD8+ T cells from blood, with Jurkat cell RNA spiked in. As for subset: FACS-sorted CD8+CD4-CCR7+CD45RA+ naive T cells. These receptors all come from a human donor in good health. Some libraries in this study had Jurkat cell RNA spiked in.

This clonotype has more than one count but fewer than ten. The junction and the germline gene differ at one end; a read error may be behind it. The V and J genes are TRBV12-3 or TRBV12-4 and TRBJ2-3; D is unclear. The CDR3 is made up of 12 amino acids. This CDR3 reads CTSRDSTDTQYF. DNA of the CDR3: TGTACCAGTAGGGATAGCACAGATACGCAGTATTTT.

Worth noting for this clonotype: Germline is not matched at one junction end, which may reflect a read error. CDR3 DNA sequence: TGTGCCCGCAGTGTAGCAAAACTCTCCTACGAGCAGTACTTC. The encoded protein is CARSVAKLSYEQYF. This chain uses TRBV2 with TRBJ2-7; D gene ambiguous. The CDR3 spans 14 residues. Per the germline V gene, CDR1 is SNHLY and CDR2 is FYNNEI.

The chain is built from TRBV25-1 and TRBJ2-7, with 7 bases matching TRBD1. The germline V gene encodes CDR1 MGHDK and CDR2 SYGVNS. The CDR3 is made up of 16 amino acids. Losses at the gene ends were 2 bases for V and 3 bases for J; bases not matched to a gene: 10. The CDR3 region has the DNA TGTGCCAGCAGTGAACCGGGACAGCCACTACACTACGAGCAGTACTTC. Protein sequence: CASSEPGQPLHYEQYF.